Presented here are 22 T cell receptor beta chains from one specimen sequenced in a study of blood T cells in healthy people across ages. The authors ran a second PCR of roughly 7 to 11 cycles using a sample-barcoded 5' primer and a J-beta primer mix. TCRdb re-derived calls from the 5' RACE reads in MiXCR, one entry per CDR3 protein. The sample has about 560,000 distinct CDR3 sequences, roughly a quarter seen once. The same sample was also used in a study of T cells of mothers and their children.

The sample consisted of blood. The origin of the receptors is a boy aged 2-9 years in good health.

This clonotype was seen more than once but under ten times. The gene calls are TRBV11-2 and TRBJ1-1; 9 positions agree with TRBD1. The germline gives CDR1 SGHAT, CDR2 FQNNGV. The CDR3 consists of 14 residues. Germline trimming cut 5 bases from V and 4 bases from J; bases unmatched to any gene: 5. CDR3 sequence reads: CASSPRTGATEAFF. The CDR3 DNA is TGTGCCAGCAGCCCTCGGACAGGGGCCACTGAAGCTTTCTTT.

This clonotype was seen more than once but under ten times. This rearrangement joins TRBV9 to TRBJ2-5; D perhaps matches TRBD2 (7 bases). Germline V CDR1 and CDR2: SGDLS, YYNGEE. Trimming cost V 5 bases and J 4 bases, with 18 bases left between them. The CDR3 consists of 15 residues. The DNA of the CDR3 is TGTGCCAGCAGTGGTGGGGGGGGCCTCGGAGAGACCCAGTACTTC. Residues: CASSGGGGLGETQYF.

There are a few counts of this clonotype. This chain uses TRBV27 with TRBJ2-7; a weak D match, TRBD2 (5 bases). Trimming removed 5 bases at V and 4 bases at J, with 12 bases between. The germline gives CDR1 MNHEY, CDR2 SMNVEV (reference sequence). The CDR3 extends over 13 amino acids. The CDR3 protein is CASSLDREYEQYF. The CDR3 nucleotides are TGTGCCAGCAGTCTCGATAGGGAGTACGAGCAGTACTTC.

The rearrangement links TRBV4-3 to TRBJ2-5, with D perhaps given as TRBD1 or TRBD2 (7 bases each). V lost 0 bases and J lost 4, with 15 bases in between. Germline CDR1 and CDR2: LGHNA and YSLEER. The CDR3 sequence is 16 residues long. DNA of the CDR3: TGCGCCAGCAGCCAAGATCAGGGGGGGCGAGGAGAGACCCAGTACTTC. Its translation: CASSQDQGGRGETQYF.

This clonotype occurred a few times. V is TRBV7-9 and J is TRBJ2-5; D possibly corresponds to TRBD2 (5 bases). Trimming removed 5 bases from V and 5 bases from J, with 12 bases in between. The germline gives CDR1 SEHNR, CDR2 FQNEAQ (reference sequence). The CDR3 sequence is 13 residues long. CDR3 nucleotides: TGTGCCAGCAGCCGGAGCGGTAGGGAGACCCAGTACTTC. It encodes CASSRSGRETQYF.

V is TRBV27 and J is TRBJ2-2; D not resolved. Trimming took 2 bases from V and 6 from J, leaving 7 bases between them. Germline V gene sequence: CDR1 MNHEY, CDR2 SMNVEV (reference sequence). The CDR3 is 13 residues long. CDR3 nucleotides: TGTGCCAGCAGTTTAAAAGGCCCCGGGGAGCTGTTTTTT. Residues: CASSLKGPGELFF.

The sample holds many counts of this clonotype. The chain uses TRBV3-1 and TRBJ2-4; TRBD2 is a possible D gene (7 bases). The CDR3 totals 16 residues. The germline V and J ends were trimmed by 1 base and 4 bases, with 14 bases remaining between them. Germline V lookup: CDR1 LGHDT, CDR2 YNNKEL (reference sequence). The CDR3 DNA sequence: TGTGCCAGCAGCCAAGTGGCGGGGGCCCGGAAAAACATTCAGTACTTC. It yields the protein CASSQVAGARKNIQYF. Combining the CDR3 with reference TRBV3-1 and TRBJ2-4 gives the whole variable domain DTAVSQTPKYLVTQMGNDKSIKCEQNLGHDTMYWYKQDSKKFLKIMFSYNNKELIINETVPNRFSPKSPDKAHLNLHINSLELGDSAVYFCASSQVAGARKNIQYFGAGTRLSVL.

The chain employs TRBV5-1 and TRBJ2-2; D possibly corresponds to TRBD1 (6 bases). Trimming took off 4 bases at V and 0 bases at J, with 16 bases between the two ends. Germline V lookup: CDR1 SGHRS, CDR2 YFSETQ. There are 17 residues in the CDR3. CDR3 amino acids: CASSTSGVSANTGELFF. As DNA, the CDR3 is TGCGCCAGCAGCACCTCAGGGGTATCCGCGAACACCGGGGAGCTGTTTTTT.

The chain's CDR3 is CASIDRGGSEQFF. In DNA form, the CDR3 reads TGCGCCAGCATTGACCGGGGGGGCTCGGAGCAGTTCTTC. V is TRBV5-1 and J is TRBJ2-1; 8 bases match TRBD2. CDR1 is SGHRS, CDR2 YFSETQ, per germline. The CDR3 length is 13 residues. Germline trimming cut 6 bases from V and 10 bases from J; bases unmatched to any gene: 9.

This chain uses TRBV12-5 with TRBJ1-2; 8 nucleotides line up with TRBD1. In germline, CDR1 is LGHNT, CDR2 FRNRAP. The J segment lost 6 bases and the V segment lost 1 base, leaving 4 bases of the junction unmatched. This CDR3 is built from 14 residues. DNA of the CDR3: TGTGCTAGTGGTTTGGAGACAGGGGCCCATGGCTACACCTTC. This gives the protein CASGLETGAHGYTF. The variable domain in full, with the rest retrieved from reference TRBV12-5 and TRBJ1-2, is DARVTQTPRHKVTEMGQEVTMRCQPILGHNTVFWYRQTMMQGLELLAYFRNRAPLDDSGMPKDRFSAEMPDATLATLKIQPSEPRDSAVYFCASGLETGAHGYTFGSGTRLTVV.

This chain links TRBV15 with TRBJ2-1; D is possibly TRBD2 (7 bases). CDR3 size: 15 residues. The ends were cut back, 4 bases at V and 6 bases at J, with 16 bases in the middle. Germline values: CDR1 LNHNV, CDR2 YYDKDF (reference sequence). In DNA form, the CDR3 reads TGTGCCACCAGCAAAAAGGGGGGAGGGTTCAATGAGCAGTTCTTC. This encodes CATSKKGGGFNEQFF.

The V and J genes are TRBV5-1 and TRBJ2-1, with 12 bases identical to TRBD2. V gave up 4 bases and J gave up 1 base; unmatched junction bases: 15. CDR1 is SGHRS, CDR2 YFSETQ, per germline. The CDR3 has 20 amino acids. Written as DNA, the CDR3 is TGCGCCAGCAGCCCCCTGGGGGGACTAGCGGGTGAGGGGTCCTACAATGAGCAGTTCTTC. It is translated as CASSPLGGLAGEGSYNEQFF.

The chain has TRBV20-1 and TRBJ2-7; weak D call: TRBD2 (5 bases). V was shortened by 3 bases and J by 2 bases, with 8 bases between the two germline ends. The germline V gene has CDR1 DFQATT and CDR2 SNEGSKA (reference sequence). This CDR3 region has 12 residues. The DNA for the CDR3 is TGCAGTGCTAGGCTCGGGACCTACGAGCAGTACTTC. Protein sequence: CSARLGTYEQYF.

The rearrangement joins TRBV30 to TRBJ2-3; the D is unclear. The V end lost 0 bases, the J end lost 0 bases, and 7 bases lay between the germline ends. In germline, CDR1 is GTSNPN, CDR2 SVGIG (reference sequence). This CDR3 has 14 residues. CDR3 DNA sequence: TGTGCCTGGAGTGTACAGTTTAGCACAGATACGCAGTATTTT. This gives the protein CAWSVQFSTDTQYF.

The V and J genes are TRBV5-1 and TRBJ2-3; TRBD2 matches 7 bases. Germline CDR1 is SGHRS and CDR2 is YFSETQ. V trimming: 4 bases; J trimming: 4 bases; junction bases outside the gene matches: 9. CDR3 length: 15 residues. The CDR3 loop reads CASSPEAGWADTQYF. The CDR3 coding sequence is TGCGCCAGCAGCCCCGAAGCGGGGTGGGCAGATACGCAGTATTTT.

There are a few counts of this clonotype. This sequence joins TRBV7-9 and TRBJ2-3; maybe TRBD1 (5 bases). CDR3 size: 15 residues. V was trimmed by 5 bases and J by 4 bases, leaving 16 bases between them. CDR1 is SEHNR, CDR2 FQNEAQ, per germline (reference sequence). The CDR3, as DNA: TGTGCCAGCAGCCTCGCGTTGTTCAGGGCAGATACGCAGTATTTT. Translated: CASSLALFRADTQYF. Together with reference TRBV7-9 and TRBJ2-3, the CDR3 gives the full variable domain: DTGVSQNPRHKITKRGQNVTFRCDPISEHNRLYWYRQTLGQGPEFLTYFQNEAQLEKSRLLSDRFSAERPKGSFSTLEIQRTEQGDSAMYLCASSLALFRADTQYFGPGTRLTVL.

The chain recombines TRBV12-3 or TRBV12-4 with TRBJ2-7; weak D call: TRBD2 (6 bases). The CDR3 is 14 amino acids. Trimming pared 6 bases from V and 2 bases from J, leaving 14 bases between. The CDR3 reads CASSRPGLPYEQYF. Here the CDR3 DNA reads TGTGCCAGCAGCAGACCGGGACTGCCCTACGAGCAGTACTTC.

The chain has TRBV3-1 and TRBJ1-2; D may be TRBD1 (6 bases). The V end was cut by 6 bases, the J end by 0 bases, with 14 bases between. CDR1 is LGHDT and CDR2 is YNNKEL in the germline V gene (reference sequence). CDR3 length: 15 residues. CDR3 residues: CASSKRTEANYGYTF. The DNA of the CDR3 is TGTGCCAGCAGTAAGCGGACAGAGGCTAACTATGGCTACACCTTC.

This clonotype was seen a few times. J is TRBJ2-5 and V is TRBV7-9; D possibly matches TRBD1 or TRBD2 (5 bases each). The CDR3 is 19 residues long. Looked up from germline, CDR1 is SEHNR and CDR2 is FQNEAQ (reference sequence). The V gene lost 2 bases and the J gene lost 4 bases, with 26 bases spanning the gap. CDR3 sequence reads: CASSLRLGTGPARRETQYF. In DNA, the CDR3 is TGTGCCAGCAGCTTACGGTTGGGCACGGGGCCGGCTCGGAGAGAGACCCAGTACTTC.

This clonotype was seen only a few times. V is TRBV5-1 and J is TRBJ2-3; D is uncertain. Trimming removed 2 bases from V and 3 bases from J, with 19 bases in between. Germline CDR1 reads SGHRS; CDR2 reads YFSETQ. This CDR3 has 17 amino acids. CDR3 DNA: TGCGCCAGCAGCTTCCAATGGACCCCGGGTAATACAGATACGCAGTATTTT. Its translation: CASSFQWTPGNTDTQYF.

This clonotype was found a few times. This rearrangement joins TRBV21-1 to TRBJ2-7; no DNA check was done on the table's D call, TRBD1. TRBV21-1 is a known pseudogene. There are 15 residues in the CDR3. The CDR3 is CASSKEEGVGYEQYF. As DNA, the CDR3 is TGTGCCAGCAGCAAAGAGGAGGGGGTAGGGTACGAGCAGTACTTC.

A remark on this clonotype: One end of the junction varies from germline; a read error may be responsible. The genes are TRBV7-7 and TRBJ2-5; 9 nucleotides line up with TRBD1. The V gene's germline CDR1 is SSHAT and CDR2 FNYEAQ (reference sequence). The length of the CDR3 is 14 residues. The CDR3 here is CASSQGQGLETQYF. The CDR3, as DNA: TGTGCTAGCAGCCAGGGACAGGGATTGGAGACCCAGTACTTC.